A single sample gave rise to the 20 T cell receptor beta chains below, sequenced in a study of blood T cell repertoires in COVID-19. The data were produced by immunoSEQ multiplex PCR, yet TCRdb's version contains in-frame clones alone and is incomplete. Of approximately 100,000 clones listed, more than 80% are singletons. The sequencing sample was made of peripheral blood. These receptors were obtained from a woman of 80 years or more with acute or convalescent COVID-19.

The rearrangement uses TRBV11-2 and TRBJ2-1; D might be TRBD1 (6 bases). The germline gives CDR1 SGHAT, CDR2 FQNNGV. CDR3 length: 17 residues. V lost 1 base and J lost 0, with 13 bases in between. CDR3 sequence: CASSLVPSDSSYNEQFF. The CDR3 bases are TGTGCCAGCAGCTTAGTCCCCTCGGACAGCTCCTACAATGAGCAGTTCTTC.

V is TRBV30 and J is TRBJ1-2; D may be TRBD1 (5 bases). V lost 0 bases and J 7 bases, leaving 12 bases between the germline ends. The length of the CDR3 is 13 residues. Germline CDR1 GTSNPN, CDR2 SVGIG (reference sequence). The chain's CDR3 is CAWSVSGGGGYTF. CDR3 in DNA: TGTGCCTGGAGTGTCAGCGGGGGAGGTGGCTACACCTTC.

This clone has more than one count but fewer than ten. The chain is built from TRBV2 and TRBJ2-1; possibly TRBD2 for D (5 bases). Germline V gene sequence: CDR1 SNHLY, CDR2 FYNNEI. There are 13 residues in the CDR3. V shed 4 bases and J shed 8 bases, with 12 bases lying between them. In nucleotides, the CDR3 is TGTGCCAGCAGTGGTGAGGGTTTGTATGAGCAGTTCTTC. It encodes CASSGEGLYEQFF. The complete variable domain, with remaining parts taken from reference TRBV2 and TRBJ2-1, reads EPEVTQTPSHQVTQMGQEVILRCVPISNHLYFYWYRQILGQKVEFLVSFYNNEISEKSEIFDDQFSVERPDGSNFTLKIRSTKLEDSAMYFCASSGEGLYEQFFGPGTRLTVL.

J is TRBJ1-1 and V is TRBV13; 7 nucleotides agree with TRBD1. The CDR3 is 16 amino acids. CDR1 and CDR2 from the germline V gene are PRHDT and FYEKMQ (reference sequence). V lost 4 bases and J lost 0; bases outside the gene matches: 8. CDR3 region: CASSSIGQAMNTEAFF. The CDR3 DNA is TGTGCCAGCAGCTCCATTGGACAGGCAATGAACACTGAAGCTTTCTTT.

This sequence joins TRBV18 and TRBJ2-5; 9 bases map to TRBD1. Germline trimming cut 3 bases from V and 6 bases from J; bases unmatched to any gene: 11. Germline loops: CDR1 KGHSH, CDR2 LQKENI. The CDR3 is 16 residues long. CDR3 bases: TGTGCCAGCTCACCGTCGGTCGGGACAGGGATACAGACCCAGTACTTC. This sequence encodes CASSPSVGTGIQTQYF.

The rearrangement joins TRBV9 to TRBJ2-7, with D possibly being TRBD1 (5 bases). Germline CDR1 and CDR2: SGDLS and YYNGEE. V was cut by 3 bases and J by 2 bases, with 12 bases left in between. The CDR3 consists of 14 residues. This CDR3 is CASSGGQGTYEQYF. The CDR3 DNA follows: TGTGCCAGCAGCGGAGGTCAGGGAACCTACGAGCAGTACTTC.

V usage is TRBV5-4 and J usage is TRBJ2-5; 12 nucleotides agree with TRBD2. V trimming: 0 bases; J trimming: 4 bases; junction bases outside the gene matches: 1. Germline V gene sequence: CDR1 SGHNT, CDR2 YYREEE (reference sequence). There are 15 residues in the CDR3. The CDR3 protein is CASSLGLAGVETQYF. CDR3 nucleotides: TGTGCCAGCAGCTTGGGACTAGCGGGGGTAGAGACCCAGTACTTC.

A single count supports this clone. The rearrangement uses TRBV28 and TRBJ1-3, with 7 bases fitting TRBD1. Unmatched junction bases numbered 19, after V lost 6 bases and J lost 8 bases. The CDR3 is 17 residues long. Germline V gene lookup returns CDR1 MDHEN and CDR2 SYDVKM. The CDR3: CASSPAGDSLLLDTIYF. DNA of the CDR3: TGTGCCAGCAGCCCCGCAGGGGACAGTCTTCTCTTGGACACCATATATTTT.

The rearrangement uses TRBV25-1 and TRBJ2-2; possibly TRBD1 for D (6 bases). CDR1 MGHDK and CDR2 SYGVNS come from the germline V gene. V gave up 4 bases and J gave up 0 bases, with 15 bases separating them. The length of the CDR3 is 17 residues. The CDR3 here is CASSGVGAFANTGELFF. CDR3 DNA sequence: TGTGCCAGCAGTGGGGTGGGGGCATTCGCGAACACCGGGGAGCTGTTTTTT. Full variable domain (outside the CDR3, taken from reference TRBV25-1 and TRBJ2-2): EADIYQTPRYLVIGTGKKITLECSQTMGHDKMYWYQQDPGMELHLIHYSYGVNSTEKGDLSSESTVSRIRTEHFPLTLESARPSHTSQYLCASSGVGAFANTGELFFGEGSRLTVL.

The V call is TRBV27, the J call TRBJ1-2; D is ambiguous. Germline lookup yields CDR1 MNHEY and CDR2 SMNVEV (reference sequence). Between the trimmed V and J ends, which lost 5 bases and 1 base, there was a span of 5 bases. The CDR3 is made up of 12 amino acids. In nucleotides, the CDR3 is TGTGCCAGCAGTCCCTATAACTATGGCTACACCTTC. This encodes CASSPYNYGYTF.

This clone was counted only a few times. The chain uses TRBV2 and TRBJ2-7; D is possibly TRBD2 (5 bases). V lost 4 bases, J lost 9 bases, and 16 bases lay in between. Germline V CDR1 and CDR2: SNHLY, FYNNEI. This CDR3 has 13 residues. The CDR3 region is CASSGQEVRGQYF. In DNA, the CDR3 is TGTGCCAGCAGTGGGCAGGAGGTCCGGGGGCAGTACTTC.

This clone was recorded a few times. The genes are TRBV4-1 and TRBJ1-5, with 7 bases identical to TRBD1. V shed 2 bases and J 4 bases; nucleotides not matched to a gene: 5. CDR1 and CDR2 (germline): MGHRA, YSYEKL. CDR3 length: 15 amino acids. The CDR3 region has the DNA TGCGCCAGCAGCCAAACCCGGGACAGAAATCAGCCCCAGCATTTT. Translating it yields CASSQTRDRNQPQHF.

V gene TRBV29-1 combines with J gene TRBJ2-1; 11 bases are shared with TRBD2. Trimming took 0 bases from V and 8 from J; bases not matched to a gene: 6. From germline, CDR1 is SQVTM and CDR2 ANQGSEA. The CDR3 contains 15 residues. The CDR3 here is CSVEDGVAGGYEQFF. The CDR3 nucleotides read TGCAGCGTTGAAGATGGAGTAGCGGGGGGGTATGAGCAGTTCTTC.

The chain employs TRBV15 and TRBJ2-7, with 7 bases fitting TRBD2. The CDR3 has 15 residues. Trimming took 0 bases from V and 6 from J; bases not matched to a gene: 8. CDR1 and CDR2 (germline): LNHNV, YYDKDF (reference sequence). Here the CDR3 DNA reads TGTGCCACCAGCAGAGATAGTCTAGCGGAGAGCGAGCAGTACTTC. This codes for CATSRDSLAESEQYF.

The chain carries TRBV27 and TRBJ1-2; 7 nucleotides line up with TRBD1. Trimming cost V 4 bases and J 4 bases; bases outside gene matches: 3. CDR1 is MNHEY and CDR2 is SMNVEV in the germline V gene (reference sequence). This CDR3 contains 13 residues. The CDR3 DNA reads TGTGCCAGCAGTTCGGGACAGTTCTATGGCTACACCTTC. Amino acid sequence: CASSSGQFYGYTF.

This chain links TRBV9 with TRBJ2-7; maybe TRBD2 (6 bases). V was cut by 0 bases and J by 6 bases, with 10 bases left in between. This CDR3 spans 13 amino acids. CDR1 and CDR2 from the germline V gene are SGDLS and YYNGEE. In nucleotides, the CDR3 is TGTGCCAGCAGCGTAGAAGGAGGGATCGAGCAGTACTTC. The encoded protein is CASSVEGGIEQYF.

The chain carries TRBV18 and TRBJ1-6, with D possibly TRBD1 on 5 matching bases. In germline, CDR1 is KGHSH, CDR2 LQKENI. V was trimmed by 5 bases and J by 1 base, leaving 18 bases between them. The CDR3 extends over 18 amino acids. The CDR3 region is CASSSALVQGSYNSPLHF. CDR3 in DNA: TGTGCCAGCTCATCGGCATTGGTTCAGGGTTCCTATAATTCACCCCTCCACTTT.

V gene TRBV18 combines with J gene TRBJ2-3, with TRBD1 matching over 7 bases. J lost 0 bases, V lost 5 bases, and 5 bases had no gene match. The CDR3 sequence is 15 residues long. Germline V gene lookup returns CDR1 KGHSH and CDR2 LQKENI. CDR3 residues: CASSTGQPSTDTQYF. DNA of the CDR3: TGTGCCAGCTCAACGGGACAGCCTAGCACAGATACGCAGTATTTT.

The CDR3 sequence is CASSSLAGGPQGTQYF. The CDR3 coding sequence is TGTGCCAGCAGTTCCTTAGCGGGGGGCCCACAAGGAACCCAGTACTTC. The chain has TRBV28 and TRBJ2-5; 10 bases fit TRBD2. The CDR3 spans 16 residues. With 4 bases clipped from V and 8 bases from J, the junction kept 13 bases outside the gene matches. The germline V gene encodes CDR1 MDHEN and CDR2 SYDVKM.

This clone has just one count. V gene TRBV10-3 combines with J gene TRBJ1-3; D is possibly TRBD1 (6 bases). Germline V CDR1 and CDR2: ENHRY, SYGVKD. The V gene lost 7 bases and the J gene lost 4 bases, with 11 bases spanning the gap. The length of the CDR3 is 13 residues. The CDR3 bases are TGTGCCATCACCAGGACAGAAGGAAACACCATATATTTT. It is translated as CAITRTEGNTIYF.